A selection of T cell receptor beta chains follows, all from one sample in a study of tumor-infiltrating lymphocytes in primary liver carcinoma. TCRdb ran MiXCR on the multiplex PCR reads and lists one entry per CDR3 protein. The data contain roughly 32,000 distinct CDR3 sequences, roughly four fifths of them singletons. Sequencing was carried out using liver tumor tissue from sampling region 5. The receptors derive from a man aged 40-55 years with primary liver carcinoma and hepatitis B virus infection. The CDR3 runs from the conserved cysteine through the conserved F or W. D genes are given only for firm matches. Only some rows state a clone size, as once, few, many or a class for expanded clones.

j_call clone_size d_call v_call cdr3_aa cdr3_nt
TRBJ1-5 - - TRBV4-1 CTSSQDTVNQPQHF TGCACCAGTAGCCAAGACACGGTCAATCAGCCCCAGCATTTT
TRBJ1-2 - - TRBV12-3/TRBV12-4 CVSSLGQRANYGYTF TGTGTCAGCAGTCTCGGACAGAGGGCAAACTATGGCTACACCTTC
TRBJ2-2 - TRBD2 TRBV28 CASNTGTSGKVFGGELFF TGTGCCAGCAATACGGGGACTAGCGGGAAAGTTTTCGGCGGGGAGCTGTTTTTT
TRBJ2-7 once - TRBV12-3/TRBV12-4 CASSIGTWGPYEQYF TGTGCCAGTAGTATCGGGACATGGGGGCCCTACGAGCAGTACTTC
TRBJ2-3 many - TRBV7-9 CASSSNTGGLADTQYF TGTGCCAGCAGCTCCAACACCGGCGGGCTTGCAGATACGCAGTATTTT
TRBJ2-7 many - TRBV30 CAWSYSGTIYEQYF TGTGCCTGGAGTTACTCCGGGACGATCTACGAGCAGTACTTC
TRBJ2-4 few TRBD1 TRBV4-2 CASGQDLTGGKAIQYF TGTGCCAGCGGTCAAGATCTAACAGGGGGAAAGGCCATTCAGTACTTC
TRBJ1-2 - TRBD1 TRBV10-3 CAIGTGGSEGDYTF TGTGCCATCGGCACAGGGGGATCAGAGGGTGACTACACCTTC
TRBJ2-7 - TRBD2 TRBV6-5 CAGSYGGACEQYF TGTGCCGGCAGTTACGGGGGGGCGTGTGAGCAGTACTTC
TRBJ2-2 - TRBD1 TRBV5-6 CLSNSGTGVTGELFF TGTCTCAGCAACTCCGGGACAGGGGTGACCGGGGAGCTGTTTTTT
TRBJ1-5 - - TRBV6-2/TRBV6-3 CTRSSRIGVNQPQHF TGTACCCGCAGTTCCAGGATAGGGGTCAATCAGCCCCAGCATTTT
TRBJ1-3 - - TRBV6-5 CTSGYAQSGKTIYF TGTACCAGCGGTTATGCACAGAGTGGAAAAACCATATATTTT
TRBJ2-1 - - TRBV11-2 CASSLFKGPIDEQFF TGTGCCAGCAGCCTGTTTAAGGGCCCCATTGATGAGCAGTTCTTC
TRBJ1-1 - - TRBV11-1 CASSRHVDTEALF TGTGCCAGCAGCCGCCACGTGGACACTGAAGCTCTCTTT
TRBJ2-7 once TRBD2 TRBV4-1 CASSQECREVWYEQYF TGCGCCAGCAGCCAAGAGTGTCGGGAGGTGTGGTACGAGCAGTACTTC
TRBJ2-1 - TRBD1 TRBV6-2/TRBV6-3 CASSFNDQGASSYNEQFF TGTGCCAGCAGTTTTAACGATCAGGGGGCGAGCTCCTACAATGAGCAGTTCTTC